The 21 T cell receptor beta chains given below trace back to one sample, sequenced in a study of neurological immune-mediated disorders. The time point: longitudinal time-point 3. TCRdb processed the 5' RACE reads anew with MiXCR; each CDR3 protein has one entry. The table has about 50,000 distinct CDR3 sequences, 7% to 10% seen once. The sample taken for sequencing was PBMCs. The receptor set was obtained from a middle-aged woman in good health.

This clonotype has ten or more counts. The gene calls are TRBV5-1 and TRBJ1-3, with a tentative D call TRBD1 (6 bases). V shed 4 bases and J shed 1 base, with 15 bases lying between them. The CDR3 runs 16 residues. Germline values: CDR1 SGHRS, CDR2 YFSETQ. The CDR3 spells CASSRSTGISGNTIYF. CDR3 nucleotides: TGCGCCAGCAGCCGTTCCACAGGGATTTCTGGAAACACCATATATTTT. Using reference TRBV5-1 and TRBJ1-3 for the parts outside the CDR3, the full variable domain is KAGVTQTPRYLIKTRGQQVTLSCSPISGHRSVSWYQQTPGQGLQFLFEYFSETQRNKGNFPGRFSGRQFSNSRSEMNVSTLELGDSALYLCASSRSTGISGNTIYFGEGSWLTVV.

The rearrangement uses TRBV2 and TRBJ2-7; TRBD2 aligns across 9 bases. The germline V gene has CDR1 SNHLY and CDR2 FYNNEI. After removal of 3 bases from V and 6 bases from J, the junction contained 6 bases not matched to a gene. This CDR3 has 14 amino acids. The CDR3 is CASSDWTSVLEQYF. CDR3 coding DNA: TGTGCCAGCAGTGACTGGACTAGCGTACTCGAGCAGTACTTC.

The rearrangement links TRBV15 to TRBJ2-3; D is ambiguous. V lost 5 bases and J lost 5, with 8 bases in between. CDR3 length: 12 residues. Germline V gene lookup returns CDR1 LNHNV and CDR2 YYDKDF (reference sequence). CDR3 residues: CATSGYEDTQYF. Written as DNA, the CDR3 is TGTGCCACCAGCGGGTATGAAGATACGCAGTATTTT.

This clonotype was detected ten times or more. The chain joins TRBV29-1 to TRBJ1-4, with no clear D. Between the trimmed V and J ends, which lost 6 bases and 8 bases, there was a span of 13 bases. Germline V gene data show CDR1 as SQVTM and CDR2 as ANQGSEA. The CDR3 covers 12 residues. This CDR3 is CSVGIQGEKLFF. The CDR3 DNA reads TGCAGCGTCGGCATACAAGGAGAAAAACTGTTTTTT.

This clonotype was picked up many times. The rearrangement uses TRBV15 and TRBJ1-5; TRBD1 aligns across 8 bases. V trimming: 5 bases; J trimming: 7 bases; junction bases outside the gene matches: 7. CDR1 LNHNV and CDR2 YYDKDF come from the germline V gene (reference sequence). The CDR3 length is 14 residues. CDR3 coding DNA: TGTGCCACCAGCTTTCGGACAGGGAAGCAGCCCCAGCATTTT. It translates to CATSFRTGKQPQHF.

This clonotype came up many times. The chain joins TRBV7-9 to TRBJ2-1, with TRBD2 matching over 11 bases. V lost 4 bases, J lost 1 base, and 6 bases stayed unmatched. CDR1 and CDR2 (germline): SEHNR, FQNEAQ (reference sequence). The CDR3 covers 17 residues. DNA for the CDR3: TGTGCCAGCAGCTCCCAGGGACTAGCGGTATCCTACAATGAGCAGTTCTTC. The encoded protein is CASSSQGLAVSYNEQFF.

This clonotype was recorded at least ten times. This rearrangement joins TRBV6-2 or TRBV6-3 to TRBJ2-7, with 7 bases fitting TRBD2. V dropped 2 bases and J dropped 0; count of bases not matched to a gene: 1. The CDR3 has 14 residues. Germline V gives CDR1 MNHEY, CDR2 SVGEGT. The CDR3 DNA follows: TGTGCCAGCAGTTACCGGGAGGTCTCCTACGAGCAGTACTTC. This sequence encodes CASSYREVSYEQYF.

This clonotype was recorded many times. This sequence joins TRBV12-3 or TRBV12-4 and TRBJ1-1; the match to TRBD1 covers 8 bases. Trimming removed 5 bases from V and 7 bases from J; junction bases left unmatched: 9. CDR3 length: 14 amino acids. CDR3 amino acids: CASSPLGTGGEAFF. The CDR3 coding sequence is TGTGCCAGCAGTCCCCTTGGGACAGGCGGTGAAGCTTTCTTT.

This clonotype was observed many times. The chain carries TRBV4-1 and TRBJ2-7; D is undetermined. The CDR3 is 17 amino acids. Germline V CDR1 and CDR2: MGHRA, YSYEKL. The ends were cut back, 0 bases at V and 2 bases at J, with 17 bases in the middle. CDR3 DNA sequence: TGCGCCAGCAGCCAAGATCCGAGGCCTGGGCCCACCTACGAGCAGTACTTC. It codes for CASSQDPRPGPTYEQYF.

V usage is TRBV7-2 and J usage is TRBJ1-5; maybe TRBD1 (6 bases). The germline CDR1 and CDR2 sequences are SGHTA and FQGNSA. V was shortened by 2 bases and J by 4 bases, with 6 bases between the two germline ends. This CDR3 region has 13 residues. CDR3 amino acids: CASSLQGNQPQHF. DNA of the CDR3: TGTGCCAGCAGCTTACAGGGGAATCAGCCCCAGCATTTT. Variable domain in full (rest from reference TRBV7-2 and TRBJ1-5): GAGVSQSPSNKVTEKGKDVELRCDPISGHTALYWYRQSLGQGLEFLIYFQGNSAPDKSGLPSDRFSAERTGGSVSTLTIQRTQQEDSAVYLCASSLQGNQPQHFGDGTRLSIL.

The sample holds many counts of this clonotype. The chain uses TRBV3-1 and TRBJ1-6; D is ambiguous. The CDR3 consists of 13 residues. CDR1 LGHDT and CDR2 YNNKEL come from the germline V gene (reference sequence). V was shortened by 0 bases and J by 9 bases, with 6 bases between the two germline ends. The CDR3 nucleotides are TGTGCCAGCAGCCAAGATCCGGGTTCACCCCTCCACTTT. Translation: CASSQDPGSPLHF.

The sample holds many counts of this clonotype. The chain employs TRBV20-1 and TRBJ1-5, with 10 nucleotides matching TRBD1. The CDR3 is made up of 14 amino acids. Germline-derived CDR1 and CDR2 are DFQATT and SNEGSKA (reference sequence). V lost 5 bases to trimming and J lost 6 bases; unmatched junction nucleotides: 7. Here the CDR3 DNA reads TGCAGTGCTCCAGGACAGGGGGGCGTTCAGCCCCAGCATTTT. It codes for CSAPGQGGVQPQHF.

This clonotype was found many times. The CDR3 sequence: CASSSQFGEAFF. DNA of the CDR3: TGTGCCAGCAGTTCCCAGTTTGGGGAAGCTTTCTTT. The V and J genes are TRBV2 and TRBJ1-1; D gene unclear. The ends were cut back, 5 bases at V and 8 bases at J, with 12 bases in the middle. This CDR3 comprises 12 residues. Germline V gives CDR1 SNHLY, CDR2 FYNNEI. Supplemented by reference TRBV2 and TRBJ1-1, the full variable domain reads EPEVTQTPSHQVTQMGQEVILRCVPISNHLYFYWYRQILGQKVEFLVSFYNNEISEKSEIFDDQFSVERPDGSNFTLKIRSTKLEDSAMYFCASSSQFGEAFFGQGTRLTVV.

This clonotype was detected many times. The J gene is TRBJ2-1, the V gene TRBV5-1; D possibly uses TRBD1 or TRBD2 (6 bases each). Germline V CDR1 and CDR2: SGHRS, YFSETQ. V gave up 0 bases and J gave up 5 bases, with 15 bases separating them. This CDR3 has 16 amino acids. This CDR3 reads CASSLGPGAAHNEQFF. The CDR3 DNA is TGCGCCAGCAGCTTGGGCCCGGGGGCGGCTCACAATGAGCAGTTCTTC.

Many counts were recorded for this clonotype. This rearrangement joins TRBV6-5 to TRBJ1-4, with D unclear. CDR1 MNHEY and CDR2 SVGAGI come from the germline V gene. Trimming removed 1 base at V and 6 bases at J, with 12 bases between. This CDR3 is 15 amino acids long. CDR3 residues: CASSYLGIGYEKLFF. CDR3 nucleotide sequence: TGTGCCAGCAGTTACTTGGGGATCGGGTATGAAAAACTGTTTTTT.

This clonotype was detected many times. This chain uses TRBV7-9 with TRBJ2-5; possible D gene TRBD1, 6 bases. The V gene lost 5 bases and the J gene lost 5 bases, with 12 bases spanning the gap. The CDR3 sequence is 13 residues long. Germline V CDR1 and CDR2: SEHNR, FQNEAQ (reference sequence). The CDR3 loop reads CASSGQGLETQYF. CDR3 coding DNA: TGTGCCAGCAGCGGCCAGGGGCTGGAGACCCAGTACTTC. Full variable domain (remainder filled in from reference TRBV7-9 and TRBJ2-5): DTGVSQNPRHKITKRGQNVTFRCDPISEHNRLYWYRQTLGQGPEFLTYFQNEAQLEKSRLLSDRFSAERPKGSFSTLEIQRTEQGDSAMYLCASSGQGLETQYFGPGTRLLVL.

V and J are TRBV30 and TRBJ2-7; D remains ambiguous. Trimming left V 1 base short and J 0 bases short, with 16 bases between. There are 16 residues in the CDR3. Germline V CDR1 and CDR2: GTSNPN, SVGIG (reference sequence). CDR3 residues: CAWSAPRTSNSYEQYF. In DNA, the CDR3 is TGTGCCTGGAGTGCGCCCCGAACTTCTAACTCCTACGAGCAGTACTTC. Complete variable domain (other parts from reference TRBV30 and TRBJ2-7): SQTIHQWPATLVQPVGSPLSLECTVEGTSNPNLYWYRQAAGRGLQLLFYSVGIGQISSEVPQNLSASRPQDRQFILSSKKLLLSDSGFYLCAWSAPRTSNSYEQYFGPGTRLTVT.

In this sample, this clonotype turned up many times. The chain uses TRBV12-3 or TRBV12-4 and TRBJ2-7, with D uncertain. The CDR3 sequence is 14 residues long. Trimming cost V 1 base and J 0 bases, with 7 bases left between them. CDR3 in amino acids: CASSLGPLSYEQYF. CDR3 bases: TGTGCCAGCAGTTTAGGGCCTCTCTCCTACGAGCAGTACTTC.

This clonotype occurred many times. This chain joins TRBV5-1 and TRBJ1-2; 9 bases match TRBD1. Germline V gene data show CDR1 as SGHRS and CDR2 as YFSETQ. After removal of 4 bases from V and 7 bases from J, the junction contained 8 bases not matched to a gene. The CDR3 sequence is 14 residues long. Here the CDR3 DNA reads TGCGCCAGCAGCGTTGACAGGGGGAACGGTGGCTACACCTTC. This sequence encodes CASSVDRGNGGYTF.

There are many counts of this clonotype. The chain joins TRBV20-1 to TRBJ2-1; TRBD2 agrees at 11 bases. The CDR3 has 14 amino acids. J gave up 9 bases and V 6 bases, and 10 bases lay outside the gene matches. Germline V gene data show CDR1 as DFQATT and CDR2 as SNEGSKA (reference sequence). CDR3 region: CSAFLAGGPGEQFF. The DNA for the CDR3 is TGCAGTGCCTTCCTAGCGGGGGGCCCCGGTGAGCAGTTCTTC.

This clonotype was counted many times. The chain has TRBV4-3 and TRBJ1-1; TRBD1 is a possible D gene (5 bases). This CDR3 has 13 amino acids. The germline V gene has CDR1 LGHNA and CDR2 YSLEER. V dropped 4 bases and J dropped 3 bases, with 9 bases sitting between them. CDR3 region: CASSPLRDTEAFF. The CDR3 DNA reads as TGCGCCAGCAGCCCACTCAGGGACACTGAAGCTTTCTTT.